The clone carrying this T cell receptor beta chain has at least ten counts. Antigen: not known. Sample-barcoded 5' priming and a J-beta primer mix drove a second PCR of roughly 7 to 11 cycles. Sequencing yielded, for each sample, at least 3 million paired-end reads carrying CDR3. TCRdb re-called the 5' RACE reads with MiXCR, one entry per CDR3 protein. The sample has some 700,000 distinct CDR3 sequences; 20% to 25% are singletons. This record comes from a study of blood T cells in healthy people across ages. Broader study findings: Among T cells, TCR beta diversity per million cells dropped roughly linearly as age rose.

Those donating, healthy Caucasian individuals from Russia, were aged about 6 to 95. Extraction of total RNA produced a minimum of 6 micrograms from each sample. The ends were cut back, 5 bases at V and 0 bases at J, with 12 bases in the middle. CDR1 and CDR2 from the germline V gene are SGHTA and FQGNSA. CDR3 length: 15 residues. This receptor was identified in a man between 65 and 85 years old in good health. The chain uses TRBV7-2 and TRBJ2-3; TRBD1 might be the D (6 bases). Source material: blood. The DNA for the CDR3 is TGTGCCAGCAGCCTGCAGGGGATTAGCACAGATACGCAGTATTTT. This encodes CASSLQGISTDTQYF.